The 30 T cell receptor beta chains reported below all come from one sample, sequenced in a study of identical twins. TCRdb redid the calling of the 5' RACE reads with MiXCR, one entry per CDR3 protein. Among 310,000 or so distinct CDR3 sequences listed, 8% to 9% were seen once. These data were also filed under a second study, of yellow fever vaccine responses in identical twins.

The sequenced sample was memory (CD45RO+) T cells sorted from blood. The source of these receptors is a woman aged 18 to 35 in good health.

This clonotype showed up just a few times. This rearrangement joins TRBV28 to TRBJ2-4, with D tentatively TRBD1 (6 bases). V was shortened by 10 bases and J by 4 bases, with 14 bases between the two germline ends. CDR1 is MDHEN and CDR2 is SYDVKM in the germline V gene. The CDR3 totals 13 residues. CDR3 loop: CAINRDAKNIQYF. The CDR3 DNA reads as TGTGCCATCAACAGGGATGCGAAAAACATTCAGTACTTC.

Ten or more counts support this clonotype. The rearrangement uses TRBV28 and TRBJ2-1, with TRBD1 identical over 7 bases. Germline V CDR1 and CDR2: MDHEN, SYDVKM. V shed 6 bases, J shed 4 bases, and the junction held 9 bases outside the gene matches. There are 15 residues in the CDR3. CDR3 protein: CASSPADRTYNEQFF. In nucleotides, the CDR3 is TGTGCCAGCAGCCCCGCGGACAGGACTTACAATGAGCAGTTCTTC.

This clonotype showed up many times. V gene TRBV4-2 combines with J gene TRBJ2-6; the D gene could be TRBD1 or TRBD2 (5 bases each). The CDR3 covers 18 residues. Germline V lookup: CDR1 LGHNA, CDR2 YNFKEQ. V shed 1 base and J shed 1 base, with 14 bases lying between them. CDR3 loop: CASSQGDRWGSGANVLTF. The DNA for the CDR3 is TGTGCCAGCAGCCAAGGTGACAGATGGGGGTCTGGGGCCAACGTCCTGACTTTC.

This chain uses TRBV7-2 with TRBJ2-1, with D possibly matching TRBD1 (6 bases). Trimming pared 8 bases from V and 5 bases from J, leaving 13 bases between. CDR1 and CDR2 from the germline V gene are SGHTA and FQGNSA. This CDR3 is built from 13 residues. This chain's CDR3 is CASARTAHNEQFF. For the CDR3, the DNA is TGTGCCAGCGCACGGACAGCTCACAATGAGCAGTTCTTC.

This clonotype came up a few times. The chain joins TRBV19 to TRBJ1-1, with a weak D call TRBD1 (5 bases). Deletions cut 6 bases from V and 7 bases from J, with 12 bases between. Germline CDR1 reads LNHDA; CDR2 reads SQIVND (reference sequence). The CDR3 sequence is 12 residues long. In nucleotides, the CDR3 is TGTGCCAGTAGGACCCCAGGGCTTGAAGCTTTCTTT. This codes for CASRTPGLEAFF.

This clonotype was seen a few times. CDR3 residues: CSARGLVGAGELFF. The CDR3 coding sequence is TGCAGTGCTCGGGGACTAGTAGGGGCCGGGGAGCTGTTTTTT. The V and J genes are TRBV20-1 and TRBJ2-2; 8 bases line up with TRBD2. V shed 5 bases, J shed 6 bases, and the junction held 8 bases outside the gene matches. CDR3 length: 14 amino acids. Germline CDR1 is DFQATT and CDR2 is SNEGSKA (reference sequence).

The chain links TRBV6-6 to TRBJ2-7; 12 bases align to TRBD2. The CDR3 covers 13 residues. CDR1 and CDR2 from the germline V gene are MNHNY and SVGAGI (reference sequence). Germline trimming cut 6 bases from V and 5 bases from J; bases unmatched to any gene: 2. DNA of the CDR3: TGTGCCAGCAGCCGACTAGCGGGGGACGAGCAGTACGTC. Its protein is CASSRLAGDEQYV.

The V and J genes are TRBV18 and TRBJ1-1, with 10 bases aligning to TRBD1. Unmatched junction bases numbered 12, after V lost 1 base and J lost 1 base. The CDR3 extends over 19 amino acids. Germline assignment: CDR1 KGHSH and CDR2 LQKENI. Here the CDR3 reads CASSPRLSGQGIPNTEAFF. CDR3 nucleotides: TGTGCCAGCTCACCACGTCTGTCGGGACAGGGGATACCGAACACTGAAGCTTTCTTT.

This clonotype was detected only a few times. The chain carries TRBV2 and TRBJ2-5; 15 bases agree with TRBD2. Per germline, CDR1 SNHLY and CDR2 FYNNEI. V gave up 6 bases and J gave up 5 bases; unmatched junction bases: 10. The CDR3 is 17 amino acids. The CDR3 loop is CASRPGLAGGPGETQYF. CDR3 nucleotide sequence: TGTGCCAGCAGACCCGGACTAGCGGGAGGGCCAGGGGAGACCCAGTACTTC.

The V gene is TRBV20-1, the J gene TRBJ2-7, with D perhaps given as TRBD1 or TRBD2 (6 bases each). From germline, CDR1 is DFQATT and CDR2 SNEGSKA (reference sequence). This CDR3 has 13 amino acids. Trimming shortened V by 6 bases and J by 5 bases, and 17 bases separated the two germline ends. CDR3 amino acids: CSALEGVKHEQYF. The CDR3 DNA is TGCAGTGCCTTGGAGGGGGTAAAACACGAGCAGTACTTC.

This clonotype was seen more than once but under ten times. This chain uses TRBV6-5 with TRBJ2-3, with unresolved D. This CDR3 is 17 amino acids long. V was trimmed by 1 base and J by 3 bases, leaving 17 bases between them. The germline V gene has CDR1 MNHEY and CDR2 SVGAGI. CDR3 protein: CASSYYGRPASTDTQYF. The CDR3 DNA reads TGTGCCAGCAGTTACTATGGTCGGCCAGCGAGTACAGATACGCAGTATTTT.

The sample holds a few counts of this clonotype. V usage is TRBV5-1 and J usage is TRBJ1-5; unclear D gene. V lost 4 bases to trimming and J lost 0 bases, with 14 bases between them. In germline, CDR1 is SGHRS, CDR2 YFSETQ. The CDR3 is 16 amino acids. CDR3 amino acids: CASSPNPGTSNQPQHF. In DNA, the CDR3 is TGCGCCAGCAGCCCGAACCCCGGTACTAGCAATCAGCCCCAGCATTTT.

This clonotype was found a few times. The chain joins TRBV5-6 to TRBJ2-5, with unresolved D. CDR3 length equals 13 residues. Looked up from germline, CDR1 is SGHDT and CDR2 is YYEEEE. Trimming removed 2 bases at V and 5 bases at J, with 10 bases between. CDR3 residues: CASSFPLSETQYF. CDR3 nucleotides: TGTGCCAGCAGCTTTCCCCTTTCGGAGACCCAGTACTTC.

This clonotype occurred a few times. This chain connects TRBV28 to TRBJ2-1; D is unresolved. The V end was cut by 2 bases, the J end by 6 bases, with 11 bases between. Germline-derived CDR1 and CDR2 are MDHEN and SYDVKM. The CDR3 length is 14 residues. CDR3 nucleotides: TGTGCCAGCAGTTTAAACAGCGTCCTCAATGAGCAGTTCTTC. Amino acids: CASSLNSVLNEQFF.

This clonotype was seen a few times. This chain joins TRBV3-1 and TRBJ2-1; D may be TRBD1 (5 bases). V shed 4 bases and J shed 9 bases, with 13 bases lying between them. Germline assignment: CDR1 LGHDT and CDR2 YNNKEL (reference sequence). This CDR3 contains 13 residues. The CDR3 region has the DNA TGTGCCAGCAGCCCGCGCGCCAGGGTTGAGCAGTTCTTC. Encoded protein: CASSPRARVEQFF.

This clonotype was counted at least ten times. The rearrangement uses TRBV6-1 and TRBJ1-5; possible D gene TRBD1, 5 bases. CDR3 size: 16 residues. In germline, CDR1 is MNHNS, CDR2 SASEGT. Trimming shortened V by 2 bases and J by 3 bases, and 14 bases separated the two germline ends. CDR3 residues: CASSESMGRANQPQHF. In DNA, the CDR3 is TGTGCCAGCAGTGAATCGATGGGCAGGGCCAATCAGCCCCAGCATTTT.

This clonotype was found many times. The chain employs TRBV12-3 or TRBV12-4 and TRBJ2-7, with 11 bases identical to TRBD1. V lost 6 bases to trimming and J lost 1 base; unmatched junction nucleotides: 8. The length of the CDR3 is 16 residues. For the CDR3, the DNA is TGTGCCAGCAGGGCCGGACAGGGGGCCATATCCTACGAGCAGTACTTC. It yields the protein CASRAGQGAISYEQYF.

This clonotype was seen ten or more times. The chain uses TRBV7-9 and TRBJ1-1, with D perhaps matching TRBD1 (6 bases). Germline CDR1 reads SEHNR; CDR2 reads FQNEAQ (reference sequence). The CDR3 is 15 residues long. V lost 1 base and J lost 1, with 10 bases in between. CDR3 in amino acids: CASSLDRTANTEAFF. The CDR3 DNA reads TGTGCCAGCAGCTTAGATCGGACAGCGAACACTGAAGCTTTCTTT.

This clonotype was picked up many times. V and J are TRBV12-3 or TRBV12-4 and TRBJ2-2, with unresolved D. V was trimmed by 7 bases and J by 6 bases, leaving 6 bases between them. The CDR3 is made up of 11 amino acids. CDR3 in DNA: TGTGCCAGCATTGATGCCGGGGAGCTGTTTTTT. This encodes CASIDAGELFF.

This clonotype was counted at least ten times. This sequence joins TRBV7-9 and TRBJ1-1, with unresolved D. V lost 6 bases and J 10 bases, leaving 21 bases between the germline ends. The CDR3 contains 14 residues. CDR1 and CDR2 from the germline V gene are SEHNR and FQNEAQ (reference sequence). This CDR3 is CASRSSPAGIGAFF. As DNA, the CDR3 is TGTGCCAGCAGGTCATCTCCCGCGGGGATTGGAGCTTTCTTT.

This clonotype was picked up a small number of times. The gene calls are TRBV20-1 and TRBJ2-3; 11 nucleotides align to TRBD2. The CDR3 is 13 amino acids. V trimming: 6 bases; J trimming: 7 bases; junction bases outside the gene matches: 6. CDR1 and CDR2 from the germline V gene are DFQATT and SNEGSKA (reference sequence). CDR3 sequence reads: CSARLAGRYTQYF. The CDR3 DNA reads TGCAGTGCCAGACTAGCGGGAAGGTATACGCAGTATTTT.

This clonotype has a handful of counts. The rearrangement links TRBV9 to TRBJ2-7, with D tentatively TRBD2 (5 bases). V lost 4 bases to trimming and J lost 2 bases, with 13 bases between them. The CDR3 is made up of 14 amino acids. Germline lookup yields CDR1 SGDLS and CDR2 YYNGEE. The CDR3 protein is CASSPRTDAYEQYF. The CDR3, as DNA: TGTGCCAGCAGCCCCCGGACTGACGCCTACGAGCAGTACTTC.

Ten or more counts support this clonotype. The J gene is TRBJ1-1, the V gene TRBV29-1; D is ambiguous. CDR3 length equals 13 residues. V was shortened by 4 bases and J by 1 base, with 10 bases between the two germline ends. The germline V gene has CDR1 SQVTM and CDR2 ANQGSEA. CDR3 DNA sequence: TGCAGCGTTGTGGTGGGTGGGAACACTGAAGCTTTCTTT. This encodes CSVVVGGNTEAFF.

J is TRBJ1-2 and V is TRBV2; D is perhaps TRBD1 (5 bases). The CDR3 loop spans 11 amino acids. Germline V gene sequence: CDR1 SNHLY, CDR2 FYNNEI. V lost 6 bases and J lost 8, with 10 bases in between. CDR3 protein: CASRERGGYTF. DNA for the CDR3: TGTGCCAGCAGGGAAAGGGGCGGCTACACCTTC. The whole variable domain, filled in from reference TRBV2 and TRBJ1-2, reads EPEVTQTPSHQVTQMGQEVILRCVPISNHLYFYWYRQILGQKVEFLVSFYNNEISEKSEIFDDQFSVERPDGSNFTLKIRSTKLEDSAMYFCASRERGGYTFGSGTRLTVV.

The table lists this clonotype with many counts. The chain carries TRBV3-1 and TRBJ2-1; 7 nucleotides agree with TRBD2. V was clipped by 4 bases and J by 5 bases; unmatched bases: 8. The CDR3 is 15 amino acids. Germline V gene data show CDR1 as LGHDT and CDR2 as YNNKEL (reference sequence). As DNA, the CDR3 is TGTGCCAGCAGCCTCTGGACTAGACTTCACAATGAGCAGTTCTTC. Its protein product is CASSLWTRLHNEQFF.

This clonotype was detected a few times. The chain recombines TRBV20-1 with TRBJ2-7, with D hard to call. V was cut by 1 base and J by 3 bases, with 10 bases left in between. Per germline, CDR1 DFQATT and CDR2 SNEGSKA (reference sequence). The CDR3 totals 13 residues. The CDR3 loop reads CSARARQDYEQYF. CDR3 nucleotides: TGCAGTGCTAGAGCGCGGCAGGACTACGAGCAGTACTTC.

This clonotype was seen at least ten times. The V call is TRBV28, the J call TRBJ1-5; TRBD1 matches at 8 bases. The CDR3 contains 14 residues. Germline trimming cut 8 bases from V and 2 bases from J; bases unmatched to any gene: 5. The germline V gene has CDR1 MDHEN and CDR2 SYDVKM. CDR3 amino acids: CASLKDRGNQPQHF. For the CDR3, the DNA is TGTGCCAGCCTTAAGGACAGGGGCAATCAGCCCCAGCATTTT. The full variable domain, rest sourced from reference TRBV28 and TRBJ1-5, is DVKVTQSSRYLVKRTGEKVFLECVQDMDHENMFWYRQDPGLGLRLIYFSYDVKMKEKGDIPEGYSVSREKKERFSLILESASTNQTSMYLCASLKDRGNQPQHFGDGTRLSIL.

This clonotype was picked up a small number of times. The chain carries TRBV9 and TRBJ1-6; tentative D call: TRBD1 (6 bases). Trimming pared 6 bases from V and 7 bases from J, leaving 8 bases between. CDR3 size: 12 residues. CDR1 SGDLS and CDR2 YYNGEE come from the germline V gene. The CDR3 DNA reads TGTGCCAGCAATCAGGGGAATTCACCCCTCCACTTT. Its protein is CASNQGNSPLHF.

The table lists this clonotype with a count of one. At one boundary the junction diverges from the germline segment, which might be a read error. The chain employs TRBV3-1 and TRBJ2-1; 11 nucleotides line up with TRBD2. The CDR3 is 18 residues long. Germline lookup yields CDR1 LGHDT and CDR2 YNNKEL (reference sequence). In DNA, the CDR3 is TGTGCCACCAGCCAAGTAGCGGGAGGGCCGAAGGGGTACAATGAGCAGTTCTTC. It specifies CATSQVAGGPKGYNEQFF.

The chain has TRBV27 and TRBJ1-1; possibly TRBD1 for D (6 bases). The CDR3 runs to 15 residues. V was trimmed by 5 bases and J by 6 bases, leaving 19 bases between them. Germline CDR1 and CDR2: MNHEY and SMNVEV (reference sequence). CDR3 region: CASSQMGGAYAEAFF. The CDR3 DNA follows: TGTGCCAGCAGTCAAATGGGGGGGGCTTACGCTGAAGCTTTCTTT.